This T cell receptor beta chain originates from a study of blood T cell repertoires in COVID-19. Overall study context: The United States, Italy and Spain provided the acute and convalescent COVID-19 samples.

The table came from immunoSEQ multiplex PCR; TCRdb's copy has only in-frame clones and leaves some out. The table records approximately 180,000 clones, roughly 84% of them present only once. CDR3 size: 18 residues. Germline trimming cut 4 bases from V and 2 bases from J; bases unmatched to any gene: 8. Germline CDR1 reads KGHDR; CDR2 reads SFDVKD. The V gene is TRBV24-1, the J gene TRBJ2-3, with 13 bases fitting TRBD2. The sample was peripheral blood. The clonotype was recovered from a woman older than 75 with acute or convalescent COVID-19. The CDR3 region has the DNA TGTGCCACCAGTGACCGTGGACTAGCGGGGGCCCCCACAGATACGCAGTATTTT. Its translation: CATSDRGLAGAPTDTQYF.